Included here is one T cell receptor (beta chain) sequence, with context. Its target is unknown. This PCR relied on a set of 60 Vbeta primers and 13 Jbeta primers. Assay: immunoSEQ multiplex PCR; the TCRdb copy retains only in-frame clones and omits some. This sample has approximately 170,000 clones; about three quarters occur once, and the top ten carry around 4.6%. The data are from a study of cytomegalovirus exposure and HLA in healthy donors. Study information: Among the 398 genotyped donors, approximately 81% were placed in the Caucasian-associated ancestry cluster.

The CDR3 extends over 12 amino acids. Germline V gene lookup returns CDR1 SQVTM and CDR2 ANQGSEA. After removal of 6 bases from V and 2 bases from J, the junction contained 1 base not matched to a gene. General study results and limits: Overall, approximately 150 TCR beta chains were annotated as cytomegalovirus-associated. In a later analysis, TCR association rates varied by HLA locus: DRB1 most, HLA-C fewest. Several of the most significant clusters appeared linked to common viral pathogens, based on a later analysis.

The receptor was derived from a young man in good health and CMV-seropositive. The chain joins TRBV29-1 to TRBJ1-2; 9 positions agree with TRBD1. The sample was PBMCs. This CDR3 reads CSVGQGNYGYTF. CDR3 coding DNA: TGCAGCGTGGGACAGGGCAACTATGGCTACACCTTC.